This T cell receptor (beta chain) was profiled in a study of shared clonotypes between healthy human individuals. Regarding the study as a whole: All-four-donor shared clonotypes had higher generation probabilities than non-shared clonotypes did.

TCRdb's table, derived via immunoSEQ multiplex PCR, lists solely in-frame clones and lacks some. The sample records around 690,000 clones, about 92% being singletons. Concerning this clone: Antigen specificity is unknown.

The sample consisted of memory CD8+ T cells from PBMCs. The sample's subset: CD45RO+ cells pooled with CCR7-negative TemRA cells. The receptor was isolated from a man between 18 and 29 years old in good health. Some clones in this sample may be carry-over from other donors' samples.

The CDR3 sequence is CASNLRGGNQPQHF. The CDR3 DNA reads as TGTGCCAGCAACCTGAGGGGGGGCAATCAGCCCCAGCATTTT. The chain recombines TRBV6-1 with TRBJ1-5, with D maybe TRBD1 (6 bases). The CDR3 is 14 residues long. CDR1 is MNHNS, CDR2 SASEGT, per germline. V gave up 7 bases and J gave up 2 bases, with 12 bases separating them.